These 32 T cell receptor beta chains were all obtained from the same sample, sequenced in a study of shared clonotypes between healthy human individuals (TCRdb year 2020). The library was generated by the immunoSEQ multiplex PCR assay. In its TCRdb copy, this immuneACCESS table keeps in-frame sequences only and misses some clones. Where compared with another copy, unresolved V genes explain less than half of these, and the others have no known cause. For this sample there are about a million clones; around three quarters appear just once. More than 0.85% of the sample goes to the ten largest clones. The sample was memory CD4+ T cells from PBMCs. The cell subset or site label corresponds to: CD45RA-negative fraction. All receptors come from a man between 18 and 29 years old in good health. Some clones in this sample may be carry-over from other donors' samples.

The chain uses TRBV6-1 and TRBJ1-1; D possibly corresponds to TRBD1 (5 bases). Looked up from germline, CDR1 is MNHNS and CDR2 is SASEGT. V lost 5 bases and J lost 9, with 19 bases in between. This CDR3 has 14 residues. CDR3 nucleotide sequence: TGTGCCAGCAGTCCCGAAATGGGGGTGGCTCAAGCTTTCTTT. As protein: CASSPEMGVAQAFF.

CDR3: CASSLGQTGEQFF. The CDR3 coding sequence is TGTGCCAGCAGCTTAGGCCAAACCGGTGAGCAGTTCTTC. V gene TRBV7-2 combines with J gene TRBJ2-1; D uncertain. The CDR3 runs 13 residues. Per germline, CDR1 SGHTA and CDR2 FQGNSA. V shed 1 base and J shed 9 bases, with 10 bases lying between them. The full variable domain, rest sourced from reference TRBV7-2 and TRBJ2-1, is GAGVSQSPSNKVTEKGKDVELRCDPISGHTALYWYRQSLGQGLEFLIYFQGNSAPDKSGLPSDRFSAERTGGSVSTLTIQRTQQEDSAVYLCASSLGQTGEQFFGPGTRLTVL.

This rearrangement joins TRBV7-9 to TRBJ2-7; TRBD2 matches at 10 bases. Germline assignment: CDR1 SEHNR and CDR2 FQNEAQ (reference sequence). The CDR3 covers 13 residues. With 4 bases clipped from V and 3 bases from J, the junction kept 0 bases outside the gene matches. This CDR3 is CASSWTSGYEQYF. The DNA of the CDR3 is TGTGCCAGCAGCTGGACTAGCGGCTACGAGCAGTACTTC.

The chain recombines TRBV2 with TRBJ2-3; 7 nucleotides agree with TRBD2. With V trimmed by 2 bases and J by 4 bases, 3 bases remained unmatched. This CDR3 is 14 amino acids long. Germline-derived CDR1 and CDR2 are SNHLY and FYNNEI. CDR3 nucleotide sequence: TGTGCCAGCAGTGAATCAGCGGGATCAGATACGCAGTATTTT. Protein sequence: CASSESAGSDTQYF.

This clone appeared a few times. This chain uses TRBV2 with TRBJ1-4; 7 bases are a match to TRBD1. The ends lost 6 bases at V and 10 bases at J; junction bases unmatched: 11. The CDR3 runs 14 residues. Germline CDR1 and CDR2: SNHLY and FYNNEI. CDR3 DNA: TGTGCCAGCAGCCCCCTCCGGGACAGAGCAAAACTGTTTTTT. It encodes CASSPLRDRAKLFF.

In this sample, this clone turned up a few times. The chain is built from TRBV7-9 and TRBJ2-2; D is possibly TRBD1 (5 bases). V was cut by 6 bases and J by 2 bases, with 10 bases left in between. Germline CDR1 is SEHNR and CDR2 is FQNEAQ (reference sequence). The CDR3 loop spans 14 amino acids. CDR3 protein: CASRFTGNTGELFF. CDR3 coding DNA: TGTGCCAGCAGATTCACAGGAAACACCGGGGAGCTGTTTTTT. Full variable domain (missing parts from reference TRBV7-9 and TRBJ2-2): DTGVSQNPRHKITKRGQNVTFRCDPISEHNRLYWYRQTLGQGPEFLTYFQNEAQLEKSRLLSDRFSAERPKGSFSTLEIQRTEQGDSAMYLCASRFTGNTGELFFGEGSRLTVL.

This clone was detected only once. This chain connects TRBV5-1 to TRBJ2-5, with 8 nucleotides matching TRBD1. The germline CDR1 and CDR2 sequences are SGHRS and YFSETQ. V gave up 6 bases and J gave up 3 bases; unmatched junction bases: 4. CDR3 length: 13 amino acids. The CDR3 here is CASKIQGEETQYF. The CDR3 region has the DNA TGCGCCAGCAAAATACAGGGGGAAGAGACCCAGTACTTC.

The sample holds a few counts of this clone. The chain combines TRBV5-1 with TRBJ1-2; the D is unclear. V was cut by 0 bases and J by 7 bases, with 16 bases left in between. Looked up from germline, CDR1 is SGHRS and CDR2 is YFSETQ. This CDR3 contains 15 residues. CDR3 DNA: TGCGCCAGCAGCTTGGGCCCGGGTGAAGGAGTTGGCTACACCTTC. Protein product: CASSLGPGEGVGYTF.

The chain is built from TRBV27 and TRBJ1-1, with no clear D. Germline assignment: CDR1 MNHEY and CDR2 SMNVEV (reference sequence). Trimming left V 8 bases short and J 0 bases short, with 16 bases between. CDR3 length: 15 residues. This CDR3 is CASPLTAVMNTEAFF. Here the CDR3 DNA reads TGTGCCAGCCCCCTCACGGCGGTCATGAACACTGAAGCTTTCTTT.

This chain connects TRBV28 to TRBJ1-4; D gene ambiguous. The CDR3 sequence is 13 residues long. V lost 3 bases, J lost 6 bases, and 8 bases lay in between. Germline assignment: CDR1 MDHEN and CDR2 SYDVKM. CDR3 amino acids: CASSLPGYEKLFF. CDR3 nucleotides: TGTGCCAGCAGTTTGCCGGGGTATGAAAAACTGTTTTTT. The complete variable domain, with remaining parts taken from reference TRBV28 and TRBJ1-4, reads DVKVTQSSRYLVKRTGEKVFLECVQDMDHENMFWYRQDPGLGLRLIYFSYDVKMKEKGDIPEGYSVSREKKERFSLILESASTNQTSMYLCASSLPGYEKLFFGSGTQLSVL.

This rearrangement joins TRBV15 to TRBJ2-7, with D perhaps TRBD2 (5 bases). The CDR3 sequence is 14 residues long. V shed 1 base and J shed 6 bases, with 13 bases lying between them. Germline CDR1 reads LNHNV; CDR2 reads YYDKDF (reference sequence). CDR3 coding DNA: TGTGCCACCAGCAGAGGGCCGGGAACTTCCGAGCAGTACTTC. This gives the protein CATSRGPGTSEQYF.

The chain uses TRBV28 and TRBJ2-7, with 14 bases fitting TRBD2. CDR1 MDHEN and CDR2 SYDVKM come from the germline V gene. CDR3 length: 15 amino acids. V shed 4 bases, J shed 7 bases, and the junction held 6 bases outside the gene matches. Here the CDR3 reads CASSSPGLAGEEQYF. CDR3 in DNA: TGTGCCAGCAGTTCCCCGGGACTAGCGGGAGAAGAGCAGTACTTC. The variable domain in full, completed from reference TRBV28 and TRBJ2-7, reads DVKVTQSSRYLVKRTGEKVFLECVQDMDHENMFWYRQDPGLGLRLIYFSYDVKMKEKGDIPEGYSVSREKKERFSLILESASTNQTSMYLCASSSPGLAGEEQYFGPGTRLTVT.

The DNA for the CDR3 is TGCGCCAGCACCCTAGCGGGGAGAGGTTACAATGAGCAGTTCTTC. Translated, it gives CASTLAGRGYNEQFF. The V gene is TRBV4-1, the J gene TRBJ2-1; 9 bases line up with TRBD2. The germline gives CDR1 MGHRA, CDR2 YSYEKL. J was trimmed by 4 bases and V by 7 bases; bases with no gene match: 8. The CDR3 covers 15 residues.

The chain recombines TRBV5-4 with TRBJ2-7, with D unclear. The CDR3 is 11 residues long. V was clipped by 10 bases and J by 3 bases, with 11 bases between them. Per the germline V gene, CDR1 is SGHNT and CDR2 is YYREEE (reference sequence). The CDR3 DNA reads TGTGCCTTCTCTGCCCTCTACGAGCAGTACTTC. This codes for CAFSALYEQYF.

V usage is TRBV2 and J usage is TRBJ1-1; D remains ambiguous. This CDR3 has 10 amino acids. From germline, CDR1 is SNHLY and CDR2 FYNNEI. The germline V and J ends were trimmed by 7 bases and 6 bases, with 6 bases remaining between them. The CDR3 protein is CASKRAEAFF. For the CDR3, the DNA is TGTGCCAGCAAAAGGGCTGAAGCTTTCTTT. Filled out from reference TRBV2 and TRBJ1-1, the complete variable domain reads EPEVTQTPSHQVTQMGQEVILRCVPISNHLYFYWYRQILGQKVEFLVSFYNNEISEKSEIFDDQFSVERPDGSNFTLKIRSTKLEDSAMYFCASKRAEAFFGQGTRLTVV.

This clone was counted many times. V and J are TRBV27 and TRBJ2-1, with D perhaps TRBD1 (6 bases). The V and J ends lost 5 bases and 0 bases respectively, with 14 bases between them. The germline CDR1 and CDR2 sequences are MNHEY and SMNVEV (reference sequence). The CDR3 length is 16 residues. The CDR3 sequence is CASSPQTGFSYNEQFF. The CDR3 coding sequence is TGTGCCAGCAGTCCTCAAACAGGGTTCTCCTACAATGAGCAGTTCTTC.

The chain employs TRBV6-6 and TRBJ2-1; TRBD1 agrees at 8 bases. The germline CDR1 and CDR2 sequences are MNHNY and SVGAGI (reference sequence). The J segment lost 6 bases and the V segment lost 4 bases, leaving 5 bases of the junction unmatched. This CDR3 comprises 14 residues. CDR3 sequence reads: CASSWGQGANEQFF. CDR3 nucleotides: TGTGCCAGCAGTTGGGGGCAGGGGGCCAATGAGCAGTTCTTC.

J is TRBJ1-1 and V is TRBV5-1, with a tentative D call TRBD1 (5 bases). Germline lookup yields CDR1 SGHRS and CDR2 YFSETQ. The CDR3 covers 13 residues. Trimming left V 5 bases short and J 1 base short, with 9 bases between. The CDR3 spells CASRAQGNTEAFF. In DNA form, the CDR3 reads TGCGCCAGCAGGGCCCAGGGGAACACTGAAGCTTTCTTT.

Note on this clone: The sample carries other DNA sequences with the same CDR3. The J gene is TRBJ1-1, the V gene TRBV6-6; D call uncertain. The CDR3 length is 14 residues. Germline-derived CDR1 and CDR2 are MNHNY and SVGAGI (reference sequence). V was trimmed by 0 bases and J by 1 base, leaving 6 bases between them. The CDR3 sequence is CASSYSRGNTEAFF. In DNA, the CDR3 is TGTGCCAGCAGTTACTCTCGGGGGAACACTGAAGCTTTCTTT.

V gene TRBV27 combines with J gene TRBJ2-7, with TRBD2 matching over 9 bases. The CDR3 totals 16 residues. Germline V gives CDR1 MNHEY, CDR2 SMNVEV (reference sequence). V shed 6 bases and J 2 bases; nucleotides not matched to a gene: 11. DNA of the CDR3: TGTGCCAGCAGAACGAACAAAGCGGGAGGCCCCTACGAGCAGTACTTC. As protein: CASRTNKAGGPYEQYF.

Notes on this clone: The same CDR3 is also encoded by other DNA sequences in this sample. For the CDR3, the DNA is TGTGCCAGCAGTGAAGGCGGGGACAATGAAAAACTGTTTTTT. Translation gives CASSEGGDNEKLFF. The chain carries TRBV2 and TRBJ1-4; TRBD1 might be the D (5 bases). CDR1 SNHLY and CDR2 FYNNEI come from the germline V gene. The V and J ends lost 1 base and 5 bases respectively, with 8 bases between them. This CDR3 comprises 14 residues.

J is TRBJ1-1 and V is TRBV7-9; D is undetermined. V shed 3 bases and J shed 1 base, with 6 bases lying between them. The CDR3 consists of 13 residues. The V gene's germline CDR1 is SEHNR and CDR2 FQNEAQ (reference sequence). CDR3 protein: CASSFEKNTEAFF. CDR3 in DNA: TGTGCCAGCAGCTTCGAGAAGAACACTGAAGCTTTCTTT. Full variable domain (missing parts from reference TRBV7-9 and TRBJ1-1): DTGVSQNPRHKITKRGQNVTFRCDPISEHNRLYWYRQTLGQGPEFLTYFQNEAQLEKSRLLSDRFSAERPKGSFSTLEIQRTEQGDSAMYLCASSFEKNTEAFFGQGTRLTVV.

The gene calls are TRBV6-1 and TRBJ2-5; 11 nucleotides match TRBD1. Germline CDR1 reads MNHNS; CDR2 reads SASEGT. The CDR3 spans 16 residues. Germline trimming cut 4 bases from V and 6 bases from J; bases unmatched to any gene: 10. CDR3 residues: CASSGTGGERLKTQYF. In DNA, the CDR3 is TGTGCCAGCAGTGGGACAGGGGGCGAGCGTCTTAAGACCCAGTACTTC.

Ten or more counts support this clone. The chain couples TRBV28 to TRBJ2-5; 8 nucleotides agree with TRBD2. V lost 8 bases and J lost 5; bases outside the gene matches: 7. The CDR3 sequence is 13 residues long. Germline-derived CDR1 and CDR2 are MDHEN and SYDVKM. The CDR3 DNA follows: TGTGCCAGCGGAGGTAGCGGGATGGAGACCCAGTACTTC. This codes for CASGGSGMETQYF.

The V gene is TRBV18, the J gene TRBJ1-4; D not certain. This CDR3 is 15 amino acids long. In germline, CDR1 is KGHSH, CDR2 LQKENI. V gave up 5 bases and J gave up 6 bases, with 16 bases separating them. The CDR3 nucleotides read TGTGCCAGCTCAGGGAGGTTTGGTTCCGATGAAAAACTGTTTTTT. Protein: CASSGRFGSDEKLFF. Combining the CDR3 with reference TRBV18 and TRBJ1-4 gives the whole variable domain NAGVMQNPRHLVRRRGQEARLRCSPMKGHSHVYWYRQLPEEGLKFMVYLQKENIIDESGMPKERFSAEFPKEGPSILRIQQVVRGDSAAYFCASSGRFGSDEKLFFGSGTQLSVL.

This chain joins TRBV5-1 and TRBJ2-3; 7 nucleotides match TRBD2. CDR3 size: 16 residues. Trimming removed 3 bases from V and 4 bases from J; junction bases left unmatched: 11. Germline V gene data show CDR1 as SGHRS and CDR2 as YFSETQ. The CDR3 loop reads CASSWAGEGAADTQYF. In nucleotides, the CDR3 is TGCGCCAGCAGCTGGGCTGGGGAGGGAGCGGCAGATACGCAGTATTTT.

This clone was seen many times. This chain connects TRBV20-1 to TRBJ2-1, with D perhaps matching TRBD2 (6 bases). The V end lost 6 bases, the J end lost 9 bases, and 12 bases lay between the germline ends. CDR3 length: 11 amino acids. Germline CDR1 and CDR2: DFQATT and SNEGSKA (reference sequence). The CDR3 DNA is TGCAGTGCAACAACTAGCCGTGAGCAGTTCTTC. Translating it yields CSATTSREQFF.

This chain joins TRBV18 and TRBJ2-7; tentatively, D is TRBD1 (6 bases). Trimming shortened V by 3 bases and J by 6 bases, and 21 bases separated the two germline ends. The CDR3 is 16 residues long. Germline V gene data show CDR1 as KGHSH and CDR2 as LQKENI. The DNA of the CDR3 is TGTGCCAGCTCACCCAGCTTAGGGGGTCTCTACGGCGAGCAGTACTTC. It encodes CASSPSLGGLYGEQYF. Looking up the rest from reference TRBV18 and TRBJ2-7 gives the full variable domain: NAGVMQNPRHLVRRRGQEARLRCSPMKGHSHVYWYRQLPEEGLKFMVYLQKENIIDESGMPKERFSAEFPKEGPSILRIQQVVRGDSAAYFCASSPSLGGLYGEQYFGPGTRLTVT.

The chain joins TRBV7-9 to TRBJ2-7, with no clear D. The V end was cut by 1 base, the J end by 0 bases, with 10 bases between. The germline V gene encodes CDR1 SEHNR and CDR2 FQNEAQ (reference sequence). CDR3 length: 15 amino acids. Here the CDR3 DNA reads TGTGCCAGCAGCTTAGTTGAAAAAAACTCCTACGAGCAGTACTTC. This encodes CASSLVEKNSYEQYF.

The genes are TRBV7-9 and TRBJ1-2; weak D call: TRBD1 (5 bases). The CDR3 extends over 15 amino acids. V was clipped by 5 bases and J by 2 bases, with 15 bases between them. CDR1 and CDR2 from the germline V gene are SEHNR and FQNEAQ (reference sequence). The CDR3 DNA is TGTGCCAGCAGCCCGGACAACGGGGCAAACTATGGCTACACCTTC. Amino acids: CASSPDNGANYGYTF.

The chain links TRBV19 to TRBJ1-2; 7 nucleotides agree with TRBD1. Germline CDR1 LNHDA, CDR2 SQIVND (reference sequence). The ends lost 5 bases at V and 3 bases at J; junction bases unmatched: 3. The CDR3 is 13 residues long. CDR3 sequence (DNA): TGTGCCAGTAGTCAGCAGGGGGACTATGGCTACACCTTC. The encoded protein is CASSQQGDYGYTF.

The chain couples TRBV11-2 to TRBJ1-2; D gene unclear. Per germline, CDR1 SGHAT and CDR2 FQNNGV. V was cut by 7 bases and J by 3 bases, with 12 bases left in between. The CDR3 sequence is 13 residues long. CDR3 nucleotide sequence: TGTGCCAGCACCGGGTGGAGGGACTATGGCTACACCTTC. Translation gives CASTGWRDYGYTF.